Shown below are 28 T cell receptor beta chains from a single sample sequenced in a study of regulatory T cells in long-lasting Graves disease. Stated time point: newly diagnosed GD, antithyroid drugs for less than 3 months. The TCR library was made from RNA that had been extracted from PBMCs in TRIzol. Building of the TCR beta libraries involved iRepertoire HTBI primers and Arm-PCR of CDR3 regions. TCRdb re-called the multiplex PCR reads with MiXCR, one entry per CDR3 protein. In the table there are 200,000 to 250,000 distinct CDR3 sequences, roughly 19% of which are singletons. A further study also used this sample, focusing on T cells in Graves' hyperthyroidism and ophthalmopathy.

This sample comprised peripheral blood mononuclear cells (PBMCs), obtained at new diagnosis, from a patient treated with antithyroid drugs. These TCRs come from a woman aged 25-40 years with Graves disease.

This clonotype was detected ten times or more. CDR3 protein: CASSPRGPYQDTEAFF. CDR3 bases: TGTGCCAGCAGCCCGCGAGGCCCGTATCAAGACACTGAAGCTTTCTTT. The chain employs TRBV11-2 and TRBJ1-1, with D hard to call. The CDR3 is made up of 16 amino acids. The germline V and J ends were trimmed by 5 bases and 3 bases, with 19 bases remaining between them. Germline V lookup: CDR1 SGHAT, CDR2 FQNNGV.

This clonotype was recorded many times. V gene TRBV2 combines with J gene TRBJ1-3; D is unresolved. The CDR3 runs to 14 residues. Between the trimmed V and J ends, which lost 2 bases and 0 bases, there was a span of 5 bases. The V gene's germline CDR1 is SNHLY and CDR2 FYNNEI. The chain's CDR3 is CASSEQTSGNTIYF. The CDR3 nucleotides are TGTGCCAGCAGTGAACAAACCTCTGGAAACACCATATATTTT.

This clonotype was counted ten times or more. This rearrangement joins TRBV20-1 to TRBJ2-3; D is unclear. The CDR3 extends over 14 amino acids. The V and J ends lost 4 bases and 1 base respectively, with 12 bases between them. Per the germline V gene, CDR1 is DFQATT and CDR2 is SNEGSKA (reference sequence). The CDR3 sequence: CSAIKRIGTDTQYF. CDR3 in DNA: TGCAGTGCTATAAAGCGTATCGGCACAGATACGCAGTATTTT.

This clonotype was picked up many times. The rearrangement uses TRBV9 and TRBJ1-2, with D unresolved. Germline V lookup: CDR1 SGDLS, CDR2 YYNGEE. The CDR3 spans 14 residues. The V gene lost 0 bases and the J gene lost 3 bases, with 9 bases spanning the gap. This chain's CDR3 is CASSVGFGDYGYTF. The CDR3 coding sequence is TGTGCCAGCAGCGTAGGCTTCGGGGACTATGGCTACACCTTC.

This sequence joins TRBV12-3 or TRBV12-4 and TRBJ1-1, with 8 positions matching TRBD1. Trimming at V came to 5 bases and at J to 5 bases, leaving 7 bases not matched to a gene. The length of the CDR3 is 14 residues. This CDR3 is CASSLRTGTTEAFF. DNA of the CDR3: TGTGCCAGCAGTCTTCGGACAGGGACGACTGAAGCTTTCTTT.

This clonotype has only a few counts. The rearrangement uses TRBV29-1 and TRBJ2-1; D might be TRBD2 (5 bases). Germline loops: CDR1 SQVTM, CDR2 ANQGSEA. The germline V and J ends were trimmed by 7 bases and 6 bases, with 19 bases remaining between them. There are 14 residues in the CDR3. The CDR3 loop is CSARTPPLGNEQFF. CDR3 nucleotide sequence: TGCAGCGCCAGGACTCCCCCGTTAGGCAATGAGCAGTTCTTC.

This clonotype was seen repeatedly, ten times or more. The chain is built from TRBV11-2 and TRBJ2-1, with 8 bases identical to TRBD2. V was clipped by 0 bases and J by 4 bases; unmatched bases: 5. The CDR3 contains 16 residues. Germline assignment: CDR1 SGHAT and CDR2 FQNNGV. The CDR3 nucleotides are TGTGCCAGCAGCTTAGATCGGGGGGGGCGGTACAATGAGCAGTTCTTC. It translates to CASSLDRGGRYNEQFF.

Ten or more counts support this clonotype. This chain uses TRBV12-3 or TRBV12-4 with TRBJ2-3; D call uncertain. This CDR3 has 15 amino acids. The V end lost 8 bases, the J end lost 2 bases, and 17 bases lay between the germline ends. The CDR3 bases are TGTGCCAGCTCTGAATGGGTGGTGATCACAGATACGCAGTATTTT. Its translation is CASSEWVVITDTQYF.

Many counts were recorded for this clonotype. Written as DNA, the CDR3 is TGCGCCAGCAGCCCGTTGACAGGGGTTGACGAAAAACTGTTTTTT. Amino acids: CASSPLTGVDEKLFF. The chain carries TRBV4-1 and TRBJ1-4; 8 nucleotides agree with TRBD1. The CDR3 covers 15 residues. V was pared by 4 bases and J by 8 bases, with 9 bases of the junction left unmatched. Per the germline V gene, CDR1 is MGHRA and CDR2 is YSYEKL.

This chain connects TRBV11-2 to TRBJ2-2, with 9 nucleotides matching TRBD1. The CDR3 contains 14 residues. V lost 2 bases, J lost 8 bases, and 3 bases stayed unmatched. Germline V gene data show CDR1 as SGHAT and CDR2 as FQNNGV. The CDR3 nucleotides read TGTGCCAGCAGCTTAACAGGGGGCAGGGGGGAGCTGTTTTTT. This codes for CASSLTGGRGELFF.

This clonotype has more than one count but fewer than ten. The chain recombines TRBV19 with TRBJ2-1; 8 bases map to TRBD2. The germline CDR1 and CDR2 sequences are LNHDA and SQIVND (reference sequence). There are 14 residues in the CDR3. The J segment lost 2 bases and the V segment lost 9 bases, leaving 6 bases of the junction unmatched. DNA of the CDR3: TGTGCCAGCAATAGCGGGGTCCCCTACAATGAGCAGTTCTTC. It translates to CASNSGVPYNEQFF.

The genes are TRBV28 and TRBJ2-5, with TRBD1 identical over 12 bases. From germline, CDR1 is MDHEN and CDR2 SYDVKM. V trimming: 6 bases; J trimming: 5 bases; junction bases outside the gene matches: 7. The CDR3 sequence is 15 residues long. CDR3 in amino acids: CASRGGTGGRETQYF. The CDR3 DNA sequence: TGTGCCAGCAGGGGCGGGACAGGGGGCAGGGAGACCCAGTACTTC.

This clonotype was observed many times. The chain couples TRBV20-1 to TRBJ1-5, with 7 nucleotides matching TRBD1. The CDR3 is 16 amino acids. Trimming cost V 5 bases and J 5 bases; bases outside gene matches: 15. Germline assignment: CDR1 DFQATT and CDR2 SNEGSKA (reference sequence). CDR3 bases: TGCAGTGCTGACCCAAACAGGGGCCAGGGATATCAGCCCCAGCATTTT. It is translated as CSADPNRGQGYQPQHF.

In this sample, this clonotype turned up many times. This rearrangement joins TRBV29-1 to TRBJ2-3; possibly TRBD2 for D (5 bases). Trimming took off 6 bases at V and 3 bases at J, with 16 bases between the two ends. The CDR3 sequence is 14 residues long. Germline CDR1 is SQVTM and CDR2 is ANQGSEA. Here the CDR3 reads CSVGLAGVTDTQYF. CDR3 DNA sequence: TGCAGCGTCGGCCTAGCTGGGGTGACAGATACGCAGTATTTT.

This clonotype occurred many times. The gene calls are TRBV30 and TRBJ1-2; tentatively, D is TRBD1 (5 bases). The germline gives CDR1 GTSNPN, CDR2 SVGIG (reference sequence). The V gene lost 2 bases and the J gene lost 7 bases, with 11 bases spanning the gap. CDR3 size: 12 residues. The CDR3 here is CAWSWGTGGYTF. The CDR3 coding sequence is TGTGCCTGGAGTTGGGGGACGGGTGGCTACACCTTC.

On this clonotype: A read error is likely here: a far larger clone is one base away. The CDR3 here is CASSPGPGASRRNEQFF. CDR3 bases: TGCGCCAGCAGCCCCGGACCGGGCGCTAGCAGGAGGAATGAGCAGTTCTTC. The chain links TRBV5-1 to TRBJ2-5; D is possibly TRBD2 (5 bases). The J call is doubtful: the DNA matches TRBJ2-1 better. The CDR3 extends over 17 amino acids. Germline CDR1 and CDR2: SGHRS and YFSETQ.

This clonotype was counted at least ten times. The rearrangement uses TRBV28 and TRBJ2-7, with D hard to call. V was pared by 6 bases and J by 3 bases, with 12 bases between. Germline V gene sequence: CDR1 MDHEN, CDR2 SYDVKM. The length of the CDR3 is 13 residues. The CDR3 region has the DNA TGTGCCAGCAGCTTAGGTGGCAGCTACGAGCAGTACTTC. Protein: CASSLGGSYEQYF.

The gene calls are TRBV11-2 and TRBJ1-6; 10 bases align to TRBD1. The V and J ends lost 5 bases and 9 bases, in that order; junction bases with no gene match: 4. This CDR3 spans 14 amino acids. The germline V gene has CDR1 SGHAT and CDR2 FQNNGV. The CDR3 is CASSQGQGTSPLHF. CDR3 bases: TGTGCCAGCAGCCAGGGACAGGGGACTTCACCCCTCCACTTT.

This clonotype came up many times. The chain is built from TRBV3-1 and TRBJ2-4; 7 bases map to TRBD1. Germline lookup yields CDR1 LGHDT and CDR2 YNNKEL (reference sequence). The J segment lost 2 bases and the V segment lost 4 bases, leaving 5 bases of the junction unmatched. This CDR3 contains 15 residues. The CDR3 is CASSLVQGTKNIQYF. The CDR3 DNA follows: TGTGCCAGCAGCCTCGTACAGGGGACCAAAAACATTCAGTACTTC.

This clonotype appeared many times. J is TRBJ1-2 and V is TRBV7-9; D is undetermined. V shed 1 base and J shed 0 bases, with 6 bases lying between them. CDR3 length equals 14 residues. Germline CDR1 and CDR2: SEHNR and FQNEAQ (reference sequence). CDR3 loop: CASSLGTPNYGYTF. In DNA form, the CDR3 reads TGTGCCAGCAGCTTAGGAACACCTAACTATGGCTACACCTTC.

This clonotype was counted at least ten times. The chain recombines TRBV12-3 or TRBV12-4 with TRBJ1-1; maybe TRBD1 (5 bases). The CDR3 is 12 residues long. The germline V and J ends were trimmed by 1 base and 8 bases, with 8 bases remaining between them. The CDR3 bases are TGTGCCAGCAGTTTAGGACAGTCCGAAGCTTTCTTT. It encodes CASSLGQSEAFF.

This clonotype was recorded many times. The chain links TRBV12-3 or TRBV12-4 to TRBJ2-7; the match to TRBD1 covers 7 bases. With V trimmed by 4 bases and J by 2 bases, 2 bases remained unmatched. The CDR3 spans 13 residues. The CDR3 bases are TGTGCCAGCAGTTCCGACAGGGCCTACGAGCAGTACTTC. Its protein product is CASSSDRAYEQYF.

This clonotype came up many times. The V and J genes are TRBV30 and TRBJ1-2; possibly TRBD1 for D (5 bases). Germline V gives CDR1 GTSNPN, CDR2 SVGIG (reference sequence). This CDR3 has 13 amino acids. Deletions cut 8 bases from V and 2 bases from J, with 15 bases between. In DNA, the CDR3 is TGTGCCCGGACCCTCGCAGGGAACTATGGCTACACCTTC. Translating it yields CARTLAGNYGYTF.

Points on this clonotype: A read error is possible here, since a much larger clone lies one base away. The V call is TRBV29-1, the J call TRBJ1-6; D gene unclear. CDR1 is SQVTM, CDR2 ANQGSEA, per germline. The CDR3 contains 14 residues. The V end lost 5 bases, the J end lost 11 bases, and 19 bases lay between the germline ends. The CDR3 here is CSVKFGVVNPPLHF. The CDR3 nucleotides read TGCAGCGTTAAATTCGGCGTGGTGAATCCACCCCTCCACTTT.

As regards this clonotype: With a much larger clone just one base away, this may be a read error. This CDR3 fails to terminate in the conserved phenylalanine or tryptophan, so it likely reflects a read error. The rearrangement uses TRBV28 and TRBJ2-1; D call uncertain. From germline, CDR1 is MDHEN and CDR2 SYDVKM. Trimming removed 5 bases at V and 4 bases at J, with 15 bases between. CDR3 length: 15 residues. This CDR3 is CASSPRGGWYNEQFS. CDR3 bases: TGTGCCAGCAGTCCTCGAGGTGGTTGGTACAATGAGCAGTTCTCC.

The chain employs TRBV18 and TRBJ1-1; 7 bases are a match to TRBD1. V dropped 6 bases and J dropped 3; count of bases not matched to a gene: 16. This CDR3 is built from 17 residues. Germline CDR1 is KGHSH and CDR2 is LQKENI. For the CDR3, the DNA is TGTGCCAGCTCTCCCATTTCGAACCAGGGGGGTGACACTGAAGCTTTCTTT. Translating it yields CASSPISNQGGDTEAFF.

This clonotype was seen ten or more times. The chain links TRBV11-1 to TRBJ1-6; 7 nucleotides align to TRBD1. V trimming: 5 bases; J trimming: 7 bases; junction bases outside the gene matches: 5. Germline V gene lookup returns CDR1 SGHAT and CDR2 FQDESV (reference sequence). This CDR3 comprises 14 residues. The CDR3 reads CASSAQGGNSPLHF. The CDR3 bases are TGTGCCAGCAGCGCCCAGGGGGGGAATTCACCCCTCCACTTT.

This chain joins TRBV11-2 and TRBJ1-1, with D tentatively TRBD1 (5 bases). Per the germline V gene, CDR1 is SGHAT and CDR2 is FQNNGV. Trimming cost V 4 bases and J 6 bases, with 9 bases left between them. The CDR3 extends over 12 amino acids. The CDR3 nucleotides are TGTGCCAGCAGCTCCAGGGAGGCTGAAGCTTTCTTT. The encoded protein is CASSSREAEAFF. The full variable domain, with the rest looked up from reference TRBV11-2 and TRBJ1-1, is EAGVAQSPRYKIIEKRQSVAFWCNPISGHATLYWYQQILGQGPKLLIQFQNNGVVDDSQLPKDRFSAERLKGVDSTLKIQPAKLEDSAVYLCASSSREAEAFFGQGTRLTVV.